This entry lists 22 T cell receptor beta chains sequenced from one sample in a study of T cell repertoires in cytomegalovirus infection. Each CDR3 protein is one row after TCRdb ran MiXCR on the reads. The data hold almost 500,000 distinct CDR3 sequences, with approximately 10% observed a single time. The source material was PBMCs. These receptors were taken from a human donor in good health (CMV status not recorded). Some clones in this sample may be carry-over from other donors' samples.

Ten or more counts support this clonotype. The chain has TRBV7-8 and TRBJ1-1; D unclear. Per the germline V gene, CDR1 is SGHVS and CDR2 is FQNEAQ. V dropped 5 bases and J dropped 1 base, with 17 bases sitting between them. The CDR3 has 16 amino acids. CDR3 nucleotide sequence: TGTGCCAGCAGCCGGCAGGTGCCGTCCTGGAACACTGAAGCTTTCTTT. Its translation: CASSRQVPSWNTEAFF.

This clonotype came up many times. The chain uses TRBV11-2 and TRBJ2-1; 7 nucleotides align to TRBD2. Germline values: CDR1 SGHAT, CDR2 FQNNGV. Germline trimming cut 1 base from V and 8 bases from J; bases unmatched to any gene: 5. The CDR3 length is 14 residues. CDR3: CASSLGGGQHEQFF. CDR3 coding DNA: TGTGCCAGCAGCTTAGGGGGAGGGCAACATGAGCAGTTCTTC.

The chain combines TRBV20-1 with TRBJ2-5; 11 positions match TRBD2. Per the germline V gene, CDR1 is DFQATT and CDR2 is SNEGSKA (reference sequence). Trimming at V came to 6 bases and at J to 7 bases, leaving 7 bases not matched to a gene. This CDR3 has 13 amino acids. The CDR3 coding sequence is TGCAGTGCCCCCTTAGCGGGGGGGCCGACCCAGTACTTC. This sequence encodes CSAPLAGGPTQYF.

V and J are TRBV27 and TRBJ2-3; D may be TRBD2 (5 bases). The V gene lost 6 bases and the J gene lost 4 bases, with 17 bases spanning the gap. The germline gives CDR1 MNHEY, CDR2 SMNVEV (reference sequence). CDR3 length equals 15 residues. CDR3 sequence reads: CASRDSGFGPDTQYF. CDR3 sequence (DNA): TGTGCCAGCAGAGATTCGGGATTTGGCCCAGATACGCAGTATTTT.

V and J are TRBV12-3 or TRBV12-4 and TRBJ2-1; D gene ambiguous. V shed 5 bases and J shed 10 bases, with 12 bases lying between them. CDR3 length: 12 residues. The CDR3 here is CASSPPRTEQFF. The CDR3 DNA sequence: TGTGCCAGCAGTCCCCCCAGGACGGAGCAGTTCTTC.

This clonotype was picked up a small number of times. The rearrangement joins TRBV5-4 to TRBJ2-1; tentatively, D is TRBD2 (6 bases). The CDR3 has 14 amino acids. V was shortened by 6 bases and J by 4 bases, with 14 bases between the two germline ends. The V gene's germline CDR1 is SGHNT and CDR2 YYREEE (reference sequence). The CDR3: CASNEWGVYNEQFF. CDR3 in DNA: TGTGCCAGCAATGAGTGGGGGGTTTACAATGAGCAGTTCTTC. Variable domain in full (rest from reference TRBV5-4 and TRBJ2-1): ETGVTQSPTHLIKTRGQQVTLRCSSQSGHNTVSWYQQALGQGPQFIFQYYREEENGRGNFPPRFSGLQFPNYSSELNVNALELDDSALYLCASNEWGVYNEQFFGPGTRLTVL.

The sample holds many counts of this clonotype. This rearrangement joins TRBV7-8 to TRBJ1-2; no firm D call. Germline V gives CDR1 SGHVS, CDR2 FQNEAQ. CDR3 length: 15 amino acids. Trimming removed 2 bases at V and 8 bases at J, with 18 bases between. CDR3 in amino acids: CASSLLFVGEFGYTF. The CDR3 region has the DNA TGTGCCAGCAGCTTATTGTTTGTCGGTGAATTCGGCTACACCTTC.

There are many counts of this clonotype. The CDR3 coding sequence is TGTGCCAGCAGTATCTCCGGGACAGAGAACACTGAAGCTTTCTTT. Translated: CASSISGTENTEAFF. This sequence joins TRBV28 and TRBJ1-1; 7 bases match TRBD1. V shed 5 bases, J shed 1 base, and the junction held 7 bases outside the gene matches. This CDR3 is 15 amino acids long. The germline gives CDR1 MDHEN, CDR2 SYDVKM. The full variable domain, its missing parts supplied by reference TRBV28 and TRBJ1-1, is DVKVTQSSRYLVKRTGEKVFLECVQDMDHENMFWYRQDPGLGLRLIYFSYDVKMKEKGDIPEGYSVSREKKERFSLILESASTNQTSMYLCASSISGTENTEAFFGQGTRLTVV.

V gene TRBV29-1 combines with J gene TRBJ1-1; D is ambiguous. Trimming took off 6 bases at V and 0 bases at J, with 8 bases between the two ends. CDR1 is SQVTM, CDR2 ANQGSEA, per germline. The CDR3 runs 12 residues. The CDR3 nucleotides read TGCAGCGTAGTAGGAATGAACACTGAAGCTTTCTTT. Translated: CSVVGMNTEAFF. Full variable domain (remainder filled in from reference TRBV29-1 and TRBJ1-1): SAVISQKPSRDICQRGTSLTIQCQVDSQVTMMFWYRQQPGQSLTLIATANQGSEATYESGFVIDKFPISRPNLTFSTLTVSNMSPEDSSIYLCSVVGMNTEAFFGQGTRLTVV.

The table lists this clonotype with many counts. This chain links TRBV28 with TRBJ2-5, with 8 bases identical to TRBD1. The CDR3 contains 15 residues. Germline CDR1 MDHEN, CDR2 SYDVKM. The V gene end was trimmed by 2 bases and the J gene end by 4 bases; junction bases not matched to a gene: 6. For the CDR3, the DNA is TGTGCCAGCAGTTTAAGTCTGGACAGGGTAGAGACCCAGTACTTC. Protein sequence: CASSLSLDRVETQYF.

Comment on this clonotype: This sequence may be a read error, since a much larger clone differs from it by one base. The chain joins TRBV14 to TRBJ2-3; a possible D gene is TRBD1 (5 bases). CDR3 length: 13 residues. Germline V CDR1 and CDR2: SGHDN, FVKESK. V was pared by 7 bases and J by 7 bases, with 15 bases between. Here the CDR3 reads CASTGIGAHTQYF. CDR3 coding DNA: TGTGCCAGCACGGGTATTGGGGCACATACGCAGTATTTT.

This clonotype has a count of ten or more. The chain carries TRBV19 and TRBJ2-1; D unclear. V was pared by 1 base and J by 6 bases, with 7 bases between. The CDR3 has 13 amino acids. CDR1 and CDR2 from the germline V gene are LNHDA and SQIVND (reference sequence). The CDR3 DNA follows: TGTGCCAGTAGTATAGGAGGCCTCAATGAGCAGTTCTTC. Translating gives CASSIGGLNEQFF.

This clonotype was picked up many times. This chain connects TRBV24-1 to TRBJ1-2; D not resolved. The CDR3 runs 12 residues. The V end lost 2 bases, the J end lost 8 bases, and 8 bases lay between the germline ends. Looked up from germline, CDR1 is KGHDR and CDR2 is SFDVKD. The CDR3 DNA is TGTGCCACCAGTGATTATACGACGGGCTACACCTTC. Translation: CATSDYTTGYTF.

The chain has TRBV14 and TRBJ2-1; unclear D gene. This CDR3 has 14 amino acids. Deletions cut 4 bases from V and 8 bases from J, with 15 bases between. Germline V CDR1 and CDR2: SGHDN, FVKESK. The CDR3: CASSLPERRDEQFF. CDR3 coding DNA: TGTGCCAGCAGCCTCCCGGAGCGACGGGATGAGCAGTTCTTC.

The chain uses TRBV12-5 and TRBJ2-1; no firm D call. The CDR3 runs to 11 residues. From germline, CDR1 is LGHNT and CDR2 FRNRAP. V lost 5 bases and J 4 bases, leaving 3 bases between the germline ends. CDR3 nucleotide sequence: TGTGCTAGTGGTCCTTACAATGAGCAGTTCTTC. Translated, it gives CASGPYNEQFF.

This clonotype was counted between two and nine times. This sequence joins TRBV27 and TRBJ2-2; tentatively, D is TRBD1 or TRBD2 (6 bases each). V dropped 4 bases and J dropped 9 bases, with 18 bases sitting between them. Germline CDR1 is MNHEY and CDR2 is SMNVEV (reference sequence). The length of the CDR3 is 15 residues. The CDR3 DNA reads TGTGCCAGCAGTTACGAGAGGGGGGCGAGAAGGGAGCTGTTTTTT. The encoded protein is CASSYERGARRELFF.

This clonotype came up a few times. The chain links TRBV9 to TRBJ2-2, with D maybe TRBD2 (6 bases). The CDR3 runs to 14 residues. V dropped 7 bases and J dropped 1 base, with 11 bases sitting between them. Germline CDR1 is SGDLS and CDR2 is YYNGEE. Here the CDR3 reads CASRWRENTGELFF. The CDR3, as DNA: TGTGCCAGCCGCTGGAGGGAGAACACCGGGGAGCTGTTTTTT.

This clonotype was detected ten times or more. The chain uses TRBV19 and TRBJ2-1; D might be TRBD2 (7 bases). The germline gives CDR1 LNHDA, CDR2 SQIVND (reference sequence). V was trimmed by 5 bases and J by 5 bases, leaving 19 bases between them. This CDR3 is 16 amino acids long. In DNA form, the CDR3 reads TGTGCCAGTAGTCCACTGGGAGGGGGTTGGAACAATGAGCAGTTCTTC. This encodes CASSPLGGGWNNEQFF.

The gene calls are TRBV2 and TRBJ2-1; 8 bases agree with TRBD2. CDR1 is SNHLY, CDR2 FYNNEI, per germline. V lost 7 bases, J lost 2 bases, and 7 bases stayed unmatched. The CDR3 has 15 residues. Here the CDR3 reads CASTISGVTYNEQFF. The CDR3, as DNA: TGTGCCAGCACCATTAGCGGGGTTACCTACAATGAGCAGTTCTTC.

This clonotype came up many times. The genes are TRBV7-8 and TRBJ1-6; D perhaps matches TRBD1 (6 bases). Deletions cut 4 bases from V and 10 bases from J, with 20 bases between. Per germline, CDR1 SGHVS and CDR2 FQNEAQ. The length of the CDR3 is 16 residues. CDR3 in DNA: TGTGCCAGCAGCTCCGAGGGGCAGGGGTATGGCTCACCCCTCCACTTT. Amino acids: CASSSEGQGYGSPLHF.

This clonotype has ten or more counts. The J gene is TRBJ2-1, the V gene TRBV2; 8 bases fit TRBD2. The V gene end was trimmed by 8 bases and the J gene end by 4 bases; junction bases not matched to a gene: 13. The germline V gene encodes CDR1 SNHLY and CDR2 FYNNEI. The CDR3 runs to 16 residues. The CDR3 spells CASLGGTSGGYNEQFF. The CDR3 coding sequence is TGTGCCAGCCTTGGCGGTACTAGCGGAGGTTACAATGAGCAGTTCTTC.

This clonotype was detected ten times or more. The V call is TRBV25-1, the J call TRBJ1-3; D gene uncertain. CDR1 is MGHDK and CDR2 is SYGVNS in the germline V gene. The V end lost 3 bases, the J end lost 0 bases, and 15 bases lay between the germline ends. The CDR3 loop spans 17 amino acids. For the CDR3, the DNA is TGTGCCAGCAGTGACTCCACGACCGGTTCCTCTGGAAACACCATATATTTT. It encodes CASSDSTTGSSGNTIYF.